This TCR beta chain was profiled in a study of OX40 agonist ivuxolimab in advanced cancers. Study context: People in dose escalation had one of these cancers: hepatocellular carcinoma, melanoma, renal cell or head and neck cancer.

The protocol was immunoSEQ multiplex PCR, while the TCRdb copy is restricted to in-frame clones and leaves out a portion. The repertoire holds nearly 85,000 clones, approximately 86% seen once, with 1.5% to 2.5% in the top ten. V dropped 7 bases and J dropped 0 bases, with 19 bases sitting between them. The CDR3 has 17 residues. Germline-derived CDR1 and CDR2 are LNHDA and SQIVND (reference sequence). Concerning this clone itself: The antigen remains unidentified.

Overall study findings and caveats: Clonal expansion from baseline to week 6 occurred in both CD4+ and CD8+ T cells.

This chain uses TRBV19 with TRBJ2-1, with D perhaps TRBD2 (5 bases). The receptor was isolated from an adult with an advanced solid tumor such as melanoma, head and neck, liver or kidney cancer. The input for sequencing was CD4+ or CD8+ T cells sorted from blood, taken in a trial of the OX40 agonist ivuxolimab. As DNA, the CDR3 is TGTGCCAGTACTAAGGGCGGGCTCTTAAGCTCCTACAATGAGCAGTTCTTC. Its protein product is CASTKGGLLSSYNEQFF. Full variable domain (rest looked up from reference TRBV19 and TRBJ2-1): DGGITQSPKYLFRKEGQNVTLSCEQNLNHDAMYWYRQDPGQGLRLIYYSQIVNDFQKGDIAEGYSVSREKKESFPLTVTSAQKNPTAFYLCASTKGGLLSSYNEQFFGPGTRLTVL.